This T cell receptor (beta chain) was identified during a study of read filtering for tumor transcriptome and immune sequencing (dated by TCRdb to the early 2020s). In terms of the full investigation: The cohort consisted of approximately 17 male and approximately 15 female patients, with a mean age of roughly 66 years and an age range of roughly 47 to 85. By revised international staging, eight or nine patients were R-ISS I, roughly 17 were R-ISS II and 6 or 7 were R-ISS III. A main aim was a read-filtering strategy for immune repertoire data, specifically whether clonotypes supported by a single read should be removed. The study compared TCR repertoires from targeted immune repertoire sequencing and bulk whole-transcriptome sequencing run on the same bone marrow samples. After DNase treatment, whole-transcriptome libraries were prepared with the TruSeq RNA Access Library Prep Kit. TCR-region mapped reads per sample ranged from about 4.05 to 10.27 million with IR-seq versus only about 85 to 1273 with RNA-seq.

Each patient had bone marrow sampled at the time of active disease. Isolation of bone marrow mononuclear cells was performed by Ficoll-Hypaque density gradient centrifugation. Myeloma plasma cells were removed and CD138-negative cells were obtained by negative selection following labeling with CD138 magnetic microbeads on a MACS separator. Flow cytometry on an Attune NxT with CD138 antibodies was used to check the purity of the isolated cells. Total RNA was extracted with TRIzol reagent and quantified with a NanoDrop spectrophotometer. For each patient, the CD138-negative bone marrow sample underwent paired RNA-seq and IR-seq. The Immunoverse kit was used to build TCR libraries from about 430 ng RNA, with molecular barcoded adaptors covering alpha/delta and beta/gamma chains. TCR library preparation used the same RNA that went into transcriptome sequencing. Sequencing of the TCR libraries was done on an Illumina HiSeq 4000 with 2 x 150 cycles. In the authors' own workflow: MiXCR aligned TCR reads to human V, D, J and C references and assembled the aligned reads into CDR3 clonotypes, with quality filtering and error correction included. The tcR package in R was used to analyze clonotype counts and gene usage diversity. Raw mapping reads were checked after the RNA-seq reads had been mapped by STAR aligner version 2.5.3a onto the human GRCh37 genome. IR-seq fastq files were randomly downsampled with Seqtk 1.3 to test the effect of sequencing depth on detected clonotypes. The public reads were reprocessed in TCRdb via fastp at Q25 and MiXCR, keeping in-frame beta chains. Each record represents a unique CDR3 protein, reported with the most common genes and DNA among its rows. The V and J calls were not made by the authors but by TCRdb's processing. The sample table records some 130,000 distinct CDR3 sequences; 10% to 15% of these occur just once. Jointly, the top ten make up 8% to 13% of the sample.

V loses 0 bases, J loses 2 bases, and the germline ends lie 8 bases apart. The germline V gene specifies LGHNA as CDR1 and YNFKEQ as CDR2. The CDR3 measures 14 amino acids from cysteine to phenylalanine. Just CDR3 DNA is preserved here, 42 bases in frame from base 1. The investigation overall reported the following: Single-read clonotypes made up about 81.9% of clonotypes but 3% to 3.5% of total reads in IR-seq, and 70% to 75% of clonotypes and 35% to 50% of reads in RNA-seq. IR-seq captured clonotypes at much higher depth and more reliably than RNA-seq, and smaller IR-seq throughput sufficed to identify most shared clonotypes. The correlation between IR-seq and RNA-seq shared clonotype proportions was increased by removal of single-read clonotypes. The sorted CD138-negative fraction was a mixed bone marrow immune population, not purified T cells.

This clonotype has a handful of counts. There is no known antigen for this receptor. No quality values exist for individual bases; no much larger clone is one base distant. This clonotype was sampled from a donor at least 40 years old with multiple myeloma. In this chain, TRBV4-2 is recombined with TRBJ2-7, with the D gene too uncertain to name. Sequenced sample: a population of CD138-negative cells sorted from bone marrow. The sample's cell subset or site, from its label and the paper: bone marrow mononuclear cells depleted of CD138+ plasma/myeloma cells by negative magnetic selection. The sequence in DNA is TGTGCCAGCAGCCAAGATAGTCAGCCCTACGAGCAGTACTTC. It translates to CASSQDSQPYEQYF.